This T cell receptor (beta chain) was identified in a study of human T cells and chemical hapten exposure. Germline V gene data show CDR1 as DFQATT and CDR2 as SNEGSKA (reference sequence). The CDR3 has 12 amino acids. V was clipped by 7 bases and J by 0 bases, with 9 bases between them. Source study methods: The median was roughly 95,000 TCRs per sample, ranging about 20,000 to 700,000. TCRdb re-called the RACE reads through MiXCR, storing one row per CDR3 protein. TCRdb, not the authors, supplied the V and J calls. This table holds over 85,000 distinct CDR3 sequences, around an eighth found once. The time point denotes: patch test 1, 2 weeks after DPC sensitization. The treatment: therapeutic diphenylcyclopropenone sensitization with weekly scalp DPC.

The sequencing here drew on whole blood, taken in connection with sensitization to the hapten diphenylcyclopropenone (DPC). V gene TRBV20-1 combines with J gene TRBJ1-1, with D perhaps TRBD1 (6 bases). The TCR comes from a middle-aged woman with alopecia areata. Some clones in this sample may be carry-over from other donors' samples. CDR3 bases: TGCAGTGGTGACAGGATGAACACTGAAGCTTTCTTT. Translating gives CSGDRMNTEAFF.